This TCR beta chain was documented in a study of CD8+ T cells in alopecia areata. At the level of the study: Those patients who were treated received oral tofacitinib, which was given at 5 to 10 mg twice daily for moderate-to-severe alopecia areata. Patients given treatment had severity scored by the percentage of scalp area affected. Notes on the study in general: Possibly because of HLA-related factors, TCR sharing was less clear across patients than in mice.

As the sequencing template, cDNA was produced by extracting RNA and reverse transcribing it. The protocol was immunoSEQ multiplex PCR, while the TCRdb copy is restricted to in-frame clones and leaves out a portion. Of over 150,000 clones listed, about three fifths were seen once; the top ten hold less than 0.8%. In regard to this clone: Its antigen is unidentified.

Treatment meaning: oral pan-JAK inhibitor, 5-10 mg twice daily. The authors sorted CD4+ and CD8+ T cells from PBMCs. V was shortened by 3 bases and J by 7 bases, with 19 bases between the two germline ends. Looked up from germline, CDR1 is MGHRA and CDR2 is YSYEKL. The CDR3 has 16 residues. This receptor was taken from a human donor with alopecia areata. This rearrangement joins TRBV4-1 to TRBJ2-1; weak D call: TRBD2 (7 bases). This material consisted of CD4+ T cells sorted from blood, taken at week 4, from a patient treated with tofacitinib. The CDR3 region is CASSQLGGGLWNEQFF. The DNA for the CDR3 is TGCGCCAGCAGCCAGCTAGGGGGGGGCCTTTGGAATGAGCAGTTCTTC.